This TCR beta chain was sequenced in a study of OX40 agonist ivuxolimab in advanced cancers. Turning to the study itself: Recorded diagnoses for dose-escalation patients were hepatocellular carcinoma, melanoma, renal cell or head and neck cancer. Study conclusions and caveats: Among T cells, CD8+ cells averaged more expanded clones than CD4+ cells. Dosing at 0.1 to 3.0 mg/kg was accompanied by clonal expansion of CD4+ and CD8+ blood T cells by week 6.

Patients with autoimmune history or systemic immunosuppression were excluded. CDR1 is GTSNPN, CDR2 SVGIG, per germline (reference sequence). The germline V and J ends were trimmed by 1 base and 3 bases, with 10 bases remaining between them. CDR3 size: 15 residues. Remarks on this clone: As yet, its antigen is unknown.

Only in-frame clones appear in the TCRdb table, and some are missing; sequencing was by immunoSEQ multiplex PCR. The sample contains about 86,000 clones, under 95% of which appear only once. V is TRBV30 and J is TRBJ2-6; no firm D call. Sequenced material: CD4+ or CD8+ T cells sorted from blood, taken in a trial of the OX40 agonist ivuxolimab. The clonotype originates from an adult with an advanced solid tumor such as melanoma, head and neck, liver or kidney cancer. The CDR3 nucleotides read TGTGCCTGGAGTGGTCCTCTTAGTGGGGCCAACGTCCTGACTTTC. It translates to CAWSGPLSGANVLTF.